The source of this T cell receptor (beta chain) is a study of shared clonotypes between healthy human individuals. Study-wide background: The cohort comprised two women and a few men. Their ages spanned 18 to 49 years. Points from the study as a whole: The study generally estimated greater richness for naive than memory subsets.

Donors had no recently reported acute infections or vaccinations and were HIV-negative. Points on this clone: The antigen is undetermined.

The protocol was immunoSEQ multiplex PCR, while the TCRdb copy is restricted to in-frame clones and leaves out a portion. In the table there are about 1.5 million clones, about 98% of which are singletons. The CDR3 runs 11 residues. In germline, CDR1 is SGHVS, CDR2 FQNEAQ. V gave up 5 bases and J gave up 9 bases, with 9 bases separating them. The source of this sequence is a man younger than 40 in good health. This sequence joins TRBV7-8 and TRBJ2-3, with unresolved D. The sample consisted of naive CD4+ T cells sorted from blood. The subset: CD45RA+ positively selected. CDR3 nucleotides: TGTGCCAGCAGCCCCCCTCCCACGCAGTATTTT. It codes for CASSPPPTQYF.